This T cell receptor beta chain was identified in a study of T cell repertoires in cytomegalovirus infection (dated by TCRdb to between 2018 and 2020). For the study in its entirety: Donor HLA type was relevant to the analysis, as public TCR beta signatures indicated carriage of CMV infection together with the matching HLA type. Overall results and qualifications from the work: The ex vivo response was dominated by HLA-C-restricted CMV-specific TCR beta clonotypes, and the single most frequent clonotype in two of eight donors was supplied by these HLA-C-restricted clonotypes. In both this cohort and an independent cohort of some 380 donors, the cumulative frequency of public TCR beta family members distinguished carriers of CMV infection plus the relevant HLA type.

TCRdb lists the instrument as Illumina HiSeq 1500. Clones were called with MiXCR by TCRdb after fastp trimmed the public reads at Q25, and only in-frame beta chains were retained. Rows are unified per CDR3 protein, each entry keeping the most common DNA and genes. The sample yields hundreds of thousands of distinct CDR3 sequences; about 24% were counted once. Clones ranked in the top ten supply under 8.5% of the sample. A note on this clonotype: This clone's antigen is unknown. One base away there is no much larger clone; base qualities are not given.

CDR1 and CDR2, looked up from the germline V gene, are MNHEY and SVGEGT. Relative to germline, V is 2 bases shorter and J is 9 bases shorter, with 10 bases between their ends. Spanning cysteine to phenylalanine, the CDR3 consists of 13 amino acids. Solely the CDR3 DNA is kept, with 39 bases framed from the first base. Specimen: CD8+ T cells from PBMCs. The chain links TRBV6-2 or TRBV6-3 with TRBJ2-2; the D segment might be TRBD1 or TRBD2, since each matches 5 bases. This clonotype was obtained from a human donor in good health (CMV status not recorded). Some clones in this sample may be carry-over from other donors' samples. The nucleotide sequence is TGTGCCAGCAGTTACGGGGGACCTAGGGAGCTGTTTTTT. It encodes CASSYGGPRELFF.